Shown below are 9 T cell receptor beta chains from a single sample sequenced in a study of T cell repertoires in cytomegalovirus infection (dated by TCRdb to about 2019). TCRdb shows the sequencer as Illumina HiSeq 1500. The raw public data were reprocessed by TCRdb itself: fastp quality trimming at Q25, MiXCR clonotype calling, in-frame beta chains only. Rows with a matching CDR3 protein are joined into one entry that keeps the most common DNA and genes. Recorded for this sample are approximately 50,000 distinct CDR3 sequences; 20% of them occurred a single time. The ten most abundant clones make up over 75% of the sample. The antigens for these receptors are not known. Taken with the paper, the label for treatment or condition translates to: in vitro stimulation with specific CMV peptide epitopes to enrich CMV-specific T cells. This sample comprised CD8+ T cells from cultured PBMCs, obtained from culture after CMV antigen stimulation. These receptors came from a human donor in good health (CMV status not recorded). Some clones in this sample may be carry-over from other donors' samples.

In this sample, this clonotype turned up a few times. The rearrangement uses TRBV7-9 and TRBJ2-7; possibly TRBD2 for D (5 bases). Germline-derived CDR1 and CDR2 are SEHNR and FQNEAQ (reference sequence). V lost 5 bases to trimming and J lost 2 bases, with 13 bases between them. The CDR3 runs 14 residues. As DNA, the CDR3 is TGTGCCAGCAGCGATGGGAGACTTACCTACGAGCAGTACTTC. It translates to CASSDGRLTYEQYF.

This clonotype was recorded a few times. This chain joins TRBV12-5 and TRBJ2-3; tentative D call: TRBD2 (6 bases). V lost 5 bases to trimming and J lost 2 bases, with 14 bases between them. The germline V gene encodes CDR1 LGHNT and CDR2 FRNRAP. This CDR3 comprises 15 residues. The CDR3 region has the DNA TGTGCTAGTGGTCCGGGGGTCCGCCCCACAGATACGCAGTATTTT. Protein: CASGPGVRPTDTQYF.

This clonotype was counted at least ten times. This rearrangement joins TRBV7-2 to TRBJ1-2, with 9 nucleotides matching TRBD1. This CDR3 has 13 amino acids. With 8 bases clipped from V and 7 bases from J, the junction kept 8 bases outside the gene matches. The V gene's germline CDR1 is SGHTA and CDR2 FQGNSA. CDR3 DNA sequence: TGTGCCAGCGGTCCTACAGGGGGCGGTGGCTACACCTTC. It encodes CASGPTGGGGYTF.

This clonotype was seen a handful of times. The V gene is TRBV19, the J gene TRBJ1-1, with TRBD1 as a possible D gene (5 bases). The CDR3 contains 11 residues. From germline, CDR1 is LNHDA and CDR2 SQIVND (reference sequence). Trimming stripped 3 bases from V and 8 bases from J, with 7 bases between. The CDR3 nucleotides are TGTGCCAGTAGTATGTCAGGGGAAGCTTTCTTT. This translates into CASSMSGEAFF.

The chain employs TRBV5-5 and TRBJ1-1; D might be TRBD1 (6 bases). The CDR3 is 13 residues long. V lost 4 bases to trimming and J lost 6 bases, with 13 bases between them. CDR1 and CDR2 from the germline V gene are SGHKS and YYEKEE (reference sequence). The CDR3 protein is CASSALGGPEAFF. The CDR3 region has the DNA TGTGCCAGCAGCGCGCTGGGGGGCCCTGAAGCTTTCTTT.

This clonotype was detected a few times. The chain employs TRBV7-6 and TRBJ2-7, with D possibly matching TRBD2 (5 bases). The CDR3 spans 15 residues. Between the trimmed V and J ends, which lost 2 bases and 3 bases, there was a span of 14 bases. CDR1 is SGHVS and CDR2 is FNYEAQ in the germline V gene. The CDR3 nucleotides read TGTGCCAGCAGCTTAAGTGCCGGGAAAAGCTACGAGCAGTACTTC. The encoded protein is CASSLSAGKSYEQYF.

This clonotype was seen only a few times. This chain joins TRBV4-3 and TRBJ1-1; tentatively, D is TRBD1 (5 bases). Trimming cost V 0 bases and J 1 base, with 9 bases left between them. Per germline, CDR1 LGHNA and CDR2 YSLEER. This CDR3 spans 15 amino acids. The CDR3 reads CASSQDSTGNTEAFF. As DNA, the CDR3 is TGCGCCAGCAGCCAAGATTCTACAGGGAACACTGAAGCTTTCTTT.

The chain carries TRBV4-2 and TRBJ1-1, with 8 bases matching TRBD1. The J segment lost 3 bases and the V segment lost 0 bases, leaving 9 bases of the junction unmatched. Germline-derived CDR1 and CDR2 are LGHNA and YNFKEQ. This CDR3 is built from 17 residues. The CDR3 spells CASSQDVTGEGYTEAFF. Written as DNA, the CDR3 is TGTGCCAGCAGCCAAGACGTGACAGGGGAGGGATACACTGAAGCTTTCTTT.

In its sample, this clonotype was seen a few times. J is TRBJ1-1 and V is TRBV7-9; D is unclear. Germline-derived CDR1 and CDR2 are SEHNR and FQNEAQ (reference sequence). V lost 6 bases to trimming and J lost 1 base, with 6 bases between them. CDR3 length: 12 residues. The CDR3 sequence: CASSTANTEAFF. CDR3 in DNA: TGTGCCAGCAGTACAGCGAACACTGAAGCTTTCTTT.